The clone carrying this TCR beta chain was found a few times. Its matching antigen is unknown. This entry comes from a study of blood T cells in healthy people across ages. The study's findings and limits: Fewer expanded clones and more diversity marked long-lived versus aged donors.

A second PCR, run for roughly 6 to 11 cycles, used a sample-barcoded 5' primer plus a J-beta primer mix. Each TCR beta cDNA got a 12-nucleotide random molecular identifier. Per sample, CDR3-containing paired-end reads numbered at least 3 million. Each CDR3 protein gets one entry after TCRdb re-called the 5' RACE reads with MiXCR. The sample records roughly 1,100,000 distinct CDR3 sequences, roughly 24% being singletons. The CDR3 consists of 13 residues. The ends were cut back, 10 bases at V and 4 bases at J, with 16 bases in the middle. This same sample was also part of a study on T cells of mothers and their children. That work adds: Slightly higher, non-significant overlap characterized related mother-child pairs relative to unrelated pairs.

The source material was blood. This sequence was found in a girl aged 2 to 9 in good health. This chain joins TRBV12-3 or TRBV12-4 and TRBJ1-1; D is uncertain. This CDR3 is CATTGSSATEAFF. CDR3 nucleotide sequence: TGTGCCACGACGGGAAGTTCGGCCACTGAAGCTTTCTTT.